Listed here are 6 T cell receptor beta chains from one sample, sequenced in a study of blood T cell repertoires in COVID-19. Sequenced by immunoSEQ multiplex PCR; TCRdb stores in-frame clones only, minus some. The table records 110,000 to 150,000 clones, approximately 84% of them present only once. Sequencing used peripheral blood. Receptors originate from a woman between 55 and 75 years old with acute or convalescent COVID-19.

V is TRBV6-6 and J is TRBJ2-7, with 8 bases identical to TRBD2. The CDR3 totals 14 residues. CDR1 and CDR2 (germline): MNHNY, SVGAGI (reference sequence). The V gene end was trimmed by 4 bases and the J gene end by 7 bases; junction bases not matched to a gene: 9. The CDR3, as DNA: TGTGCCAGCAGTTTTGGCGGGAGGTCAGGGGAGCAGTACTTC. This encodes CASSFGGRSGEQYF.

The genes are TRBV27 and TRBJ1-2; 10 positions match TRBD1. The junction had 5 bases not matched to a gene; V was cut back by 5 bases and J by 2 bases. Germline CDR1 MNHEY, CDR2 SMNVEV (reference sequence). CDR3 length: 15 residues. The CDR3 is CASSPGQGSNYGYTF. The CDR3 DNA follows: TGTGCCAGCAGTCCGGGACAGGGGAGCAACTATGGCTACACCTTC.

The chain is built from TRBV2 and TRBJ2-3, with 7 bases identical to TRBD2. The CDR3 covers 14 residues. V was clipped by 5 bases and J by 2 bases; unmatched bases: 4. From germline, CDR1 is SNHLY and CDR2 FYNNEI. The CDR3 DNA is TGTGCCAGCAGTCTAGCGGAGTTCACAGATACGCAGTATTTT. Protein sequence: CASSLAEFTDTQYF.

The CDR3 nucleotides are TGTGCCAGCAGCTTACTAGGATGGGGCTCCTACAATGAGCAGTTCTTC. Translation gives CASSLLGWGSYNEQFF. This chain links TRBV25-1 with TRBJ2-1, with a possible D match to TRBD2 (5 bases). Per germline, CDR1 MGHDK and CDR2 SYGVNS. The CDR3 is made up of 16 amino acids. V lost 6 bases to trimming and J lost 0 bases, with 15 bases between them.

V usage is TRBV4-1 and J usage is TRBJ1-3; the match to TRBD1 covers 7 bases. The V and J ends lost 3 bases and 0 bases, in that order; junction bases with no gene match: 11. The CDR3 spans 18 residues. Germline CDR1 and CDR2: MGHRA and YSYEKL. The CDR3 DNA reads as TGCGCCAGCAGCCAGTGGACAGGAGCCCTACTCTCTGGAAACACCATATATTTT. Protein product: CASSQWTGALLSGNTIYF.

This chain joins TRBV5-8 and TRBJ1-1; D call uncertain. The V end lost 4 bases, the J end lost 1 base, and 11 bases lay between the germline ends. The germline CDR1 and CDR2 sequences are SGHTS and YDEGEE. The CDR3 has 14 residues. CDR3 residues: CASSPPTWNTEAFF. The CDR3 bases are TGTGCCAGCAGCCCCCCTACTTGGAACACTGAAGCTTTCTTT.